This T cell receptor beta chain was captured in a study of CD4 T cells in relation to SARS-CoV-2 and coronaviruses. Overall study: ViraFEST: approximately 10-day antigen culture of PBMCs, then TCR beta CDR3 sequencing.

Regarding this clone: Its antigen is still unknown.

Before the COVID-19 pandemic, during about 2011-2019, CD4+ T cells were taken from unexposed donors. CD4+ T cells were isolated from the cells after 10 days of culture. V was pared by 5 bases and J by 8 bases, with 12 bases between. This CDR3 spans 12 amino acids. Study-wide findings and caveats: Compared with monoreactive clones, crossreactive clones showed significantly weaker SARS-CoV-2 expansion.

The assay was immunoSEQ multiplex PCR, and TCRdb's table has in-frame clones only and misses some. The sample lists about 27,000 clones, 70% to 80% occurring once. Sequenced: CD4+ T cells from PBMCs, cultured in vitro. This sequence joins TRBV12-3 or TRBV12-4 and TRBJ1-2; possible D gene TRBD1, 5 bases. The clonotype originates from a human donor in good health. The CDR3 is CASSPEGHGYTF. Here the CDR3 DNA reads TGTGCCAGCAGTCCGGAGGGGCACGGCTACACCTTC.